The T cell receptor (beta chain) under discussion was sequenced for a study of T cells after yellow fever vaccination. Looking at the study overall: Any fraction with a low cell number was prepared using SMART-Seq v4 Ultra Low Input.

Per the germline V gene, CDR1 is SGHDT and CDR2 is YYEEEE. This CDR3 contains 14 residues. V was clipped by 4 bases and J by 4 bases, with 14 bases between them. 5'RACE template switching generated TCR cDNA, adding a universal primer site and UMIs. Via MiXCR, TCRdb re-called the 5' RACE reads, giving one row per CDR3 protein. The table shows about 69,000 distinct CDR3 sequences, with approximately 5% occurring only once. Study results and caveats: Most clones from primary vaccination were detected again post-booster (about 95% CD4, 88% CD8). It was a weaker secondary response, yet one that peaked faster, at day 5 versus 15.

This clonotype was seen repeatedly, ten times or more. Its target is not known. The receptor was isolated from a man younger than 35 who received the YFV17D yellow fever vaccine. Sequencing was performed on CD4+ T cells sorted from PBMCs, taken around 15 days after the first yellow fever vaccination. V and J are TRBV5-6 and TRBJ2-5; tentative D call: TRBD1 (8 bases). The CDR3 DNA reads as TGTGCCAGCAGCCGGACAGGGAGGGGAGAGACCCAGTACTTC. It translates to CASSRTGRGETQYF.